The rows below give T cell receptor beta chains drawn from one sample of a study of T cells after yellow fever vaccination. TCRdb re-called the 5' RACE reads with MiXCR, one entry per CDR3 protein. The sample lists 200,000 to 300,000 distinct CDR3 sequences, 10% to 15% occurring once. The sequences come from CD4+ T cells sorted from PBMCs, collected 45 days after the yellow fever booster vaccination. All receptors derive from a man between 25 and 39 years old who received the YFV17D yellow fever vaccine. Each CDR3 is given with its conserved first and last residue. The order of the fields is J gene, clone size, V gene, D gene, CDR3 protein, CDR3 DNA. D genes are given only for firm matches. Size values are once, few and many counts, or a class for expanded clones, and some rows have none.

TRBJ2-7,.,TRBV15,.,CATSTKTGSLTYEQYF,TGTGCCACCAGCACTAAGACAGGCTCACTTACCTACGAGCAGTACTTC
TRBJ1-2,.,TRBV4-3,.,CASSHPNEGNYGYTF,TGCGCCAGCAGCCACCCCAACGAGGGGAACTATGGCTACACCTTC
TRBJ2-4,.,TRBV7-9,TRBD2,CASSQPGGIQYF,TGTGCCAGCAGCCAACCGGGGGGCATTCAGTACTTC
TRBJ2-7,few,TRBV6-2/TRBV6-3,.,CASRESRGHEQYF,TGTGCCAGCAGGGAATCGCGGGGGCACGAGCAGTACTTC
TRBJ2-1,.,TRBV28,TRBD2,CAKPGLAGGKSSSYNEQFF,TGTGCCAAACCGGGACTAGCGGGAGGAAAGAGTAGCTCCTACAATGAGCAGTTCTTC
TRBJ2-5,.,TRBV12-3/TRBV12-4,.,CASSRAPGETQYF,TGTGCCAGCAGCCGAGCGCCGGGGGAGACCCAGTACTTC
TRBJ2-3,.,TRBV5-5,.,CASFVSRTTDTQYF,TGTGCCAGCTTTGTCTCCCGTACCACAGATACGCAGTATTTT
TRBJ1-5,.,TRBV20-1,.,CSASGSGNQPQHF,TGCAGTGCTAGCGGGAGTGGCAATCAGCCCCAGCATTTT
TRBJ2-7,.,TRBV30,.,CAWSKVNEQYF,TGTGCCTGGAGTAAGGTGAACGAGCAGTACTTC
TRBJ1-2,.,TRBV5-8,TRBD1,CASTRQGNGYTF,TGTGCCAGCACGAGACAGGGCAATGGCTACACCTTC
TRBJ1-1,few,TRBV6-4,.,CASSERQFTEAFF,TGTGCCAGCAGTGAACGGCAGTTCACTGAAGCTTTCTTT
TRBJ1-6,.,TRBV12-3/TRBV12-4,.,CASSLLGYNSPLHF,TGTGCCAGCAGTTTATTGGGCTATAATTCACCCCTCCACTTT
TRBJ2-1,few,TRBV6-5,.,CASSYSGRGNEQFF,TGTGCCAGCAGTTACTCTGGCAGGGGCAATGAGCAGTTCTTC
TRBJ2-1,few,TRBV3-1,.,CASSGAWGRHEQFF,TGTGCCAGCAGCGGGGCCTGGGGACGGCATGAGCAGTTCTTC
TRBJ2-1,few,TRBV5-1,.,CASSLVTKSAYNEQFF,TGCGCCAGCAGCTTGGTCACTAAAAGCGCCTACAATGAGCAGTTCTTC
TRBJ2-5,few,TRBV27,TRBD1,CASSPPTGQETQYF,TGTGCCAGCTCCCCACCGACAGGGCAAGAGACCCAGTACTTC
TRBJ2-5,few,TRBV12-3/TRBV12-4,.,CASSRSGGETQYF,TGTGCCAGCAGTCGCTCGGGCGGAGAGACCCAGTACTTC
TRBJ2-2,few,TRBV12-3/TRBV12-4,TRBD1,CASSLGGQGAGELFF,TGTGCCAGCAGTCTAGGGGGACAGGGGGCCGGGGAGCTGTTTTTT
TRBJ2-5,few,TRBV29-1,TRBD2,CSVDGVAGGAETQYF,TGCAGCGTTGATGGAGTAGCGGGAGGAGCAGAGACCCAGTACTTC
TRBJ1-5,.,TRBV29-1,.,CSVTSGFNQPQHF,TGCAGCGTTACCTCAGGGTTCAATCAGCCCCAGCATTTT
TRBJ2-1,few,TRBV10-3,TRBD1,CATKPGTGEGEQFF,TGTGCCACCAAACCCGGGACAGGGGAAGGTGAGCAGTTCTTC
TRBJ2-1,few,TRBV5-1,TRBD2,CASSYSAPSGNEQFF,TGCGCCAGCAGCTACTCAGCCCCTAGCGGCAATGAGCAGTTCTTC
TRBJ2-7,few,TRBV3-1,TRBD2,CASSRVGTSAAYEQYF,TGTGCCAGCAGTAGAGTGGGGACTAGCGCGGCCTACGAGCAGTACTTC
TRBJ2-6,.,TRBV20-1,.,CSAREPEGVRSGANVLTF,TGCAGTGCTAGGGAACCGGAGGGGGTCCGCTCTGGGGCCAACGTCCTGACTTTC